Each of the 29 T cell receptor beta chains below was sequenced from the same sample in a study of T cell repertoires in cytomegalovirus infection. TCRdb processed the reads anew with MiXCR; each CDR3 protein has one entry. This table holds roughly 500,000 distinct CDR3 sequences, 30% to 35% found once. These receptors have no identified antigens. The sequencing used cultured PBMCs, collected from culture after CMV antigen stimulation. These receptor sequences come from a human donor in good health (CMV status not recorded). Some clones in this sample may be carry-over from other donors' samples.

This clonotype was counted at least ten times. The chain links TRBV28 to TRBJ2-1, with a possible D match to TRBD1 (5 bases). CDR1 is MDHEN and CDR2 is SYDVKM in the germline V gene. This CDR3 comprises 14 residues. Trimming removed 5 bases from V and 2 bases from J, with 10 bases in between. The CDR3 spells CASSPNRPYNEQFF. The CDR3 DNA reads as TGTGCCAGCAGTCCTAACAGGCCCTACAATGAGCAGTTCTTC.

This clonotype was found many times. The V call is TRBV11-2, the J call TRBJ2-1, with D maybe TRBD1 (6 bases). The V end was cut by 5 bases, the J end by 4 bases, with 15 bases between. Germline loops: CDR1 SGHAT, CDR2 FQNNGV. The CDR3 runs 15 residues. The CDR3 coding sequence is TGTGCCAGCAGCCTCCGACAGGCGCCGTACAATGAGCAGTTCTTC. It is translated as CASSLRQAPYNEQFF. The whole variable domain, filled in from reference TRBV11-2 and TRBJ2-1, reads EAGVAQSPRYKIIEKRQSVAFWCNPISGHATLYWYQQILGQGPKLLIQFQNNGVVDDSQLPKDRFSAERLKGVDSTLKIQPAKLEDSAVYLCASSLRQAPYNEQFFGPGTRLTVL.

The rearrangement uses TRBV6-5 and TRBJ1-6; D remains ambiguous. The CDR3 has 12 amino acids. Germline CDR1 reads MNHEY; CDR2 reads SVGAGI. Deletions cut 8 bases from V and 4 bases from J, with 6 bases between. This CDR3 reads CASRQYNSPLHF. The CDR3 DNA is TGTGCCAGCCGGCAGTATAATTCACCCCTCCACTTT.

V is TRBV7-2 and J is TRBJ1-2; 10 positions agree with TRBD1. The germline V gene has CDR1 SGHTA and CDR2 FQGNSA. V shed 4 bases, J shed 0 bases, and the junction held 5 bases outside the gene matches. This CDR3 is built from 16 residues. The CDR3 nucleotides are TGTGCCAGCAGCTGCGACAGGGGGCAAGCTAACTATGGCTACACCTTC. Its translation is CASSCDRGQANYGYTF.

V usage is TRBV5-1 and J usage is TRBJ2-3; D not certain. CDR3 length equals 14 residues. Germline CDR1 is SGHRS and CDR2 is YFSETQ. Trimming took 6 bases from V and 9 from J, leaving 20 bases between them. This chain's CDR3 is CASTGLPPTKTQYF. The CDR3 nucleotides read TGCGCCAGCACTGGGTTACCCCCGACGAAGACGCAGTATTTT.

The V call is TRBV7-2, the J call TRBJ2-3; D may be TRBD2 (6 bases). The CDR3 is 15 amino acids. CDR1 and CDR2 from the germline V gene are SGHTA and FQGNSA. V lost 2 bases and J 4 bases, leaving 13 bases between the germline ends. Here the CDR3 DNA reads TGTGCCAGCAGCTTAATGGGGGGAAAGGCAGATACGCAGTATTTT. Translated: CASSLMGGKADTQYF.

This clonotype came up a few times. This rearrangement joins TRBV20-1 to TRBJ2-5; D possibly corresponds to TRBD2 (6 bases). This CDR3 region has 16 residues. CDR1 and CDR2 (germline): DFQATT, SNEGSKA (reference sequence). V lost 0 bases, J lost 4 bases, and 18 bases lay in between. CDR3: CSARDFRGNSGETQYF. Written as DNA, the CDR3 is TGCAGTGCTAGAGATTTCCGCGGGAATTCGGGAGAGACCCAGTACTTC.

This clonotype was seen more than once but under ten times. The chain has TRBV7-2 and TRBJ2-2, with D possibly matching TRBD2 (5 bases). CDR3 length equals 13 residues. The V gene's germline CDR1 is SGHTA and CDR2 FQGNSA. The germline V and J ends were trimmed by 5 bases and 7 bases, with 11 bases remaining between them. In nucleotides, the CDR3 is TGTGCCAGCAGCCCTACTAGAGTCGGGGAGCTGTTTTTT. Residues: CASSPTRVGELFF.

This chain uses TRBV7-2 with TRBJ1-5; the D gene is possibly TRBD1 (5 bases). The V gene's germline CDR1 is SGHTA and CDR2 FQGNSA. The CDR3 consists of 15 residues. Trimming left V 4 bases short and J 3 bases short, with 13 bases between. As DNA, the CDR3 is TGTGCCAGCAGCTCATACCCGACAGTCAATCAGCCCCAGCATTTT. It yields the protein CASSSYPTVNQPQHF.

This chain links TRBV28 with TRBJ2-4; perhaps TRBD1 as D (5 bases). The ends were cut back, 6 bases at V and 6 bases at J, with 15 bases in the middle. Germline CDR1 is MDHEN and CDR2 is SYDVKM. This CDR3 is 14 amino acids long. In nucleotides, the CDR3 is TGTGCCAGCAGGCTTCTTGGGGCTGCAAACATTCAGTACTTC. Translated: CASRLLGAANIQYF.

V and J are TRBV27 and TRBJ1-1; D remains ambiguous. CDR1 and CDR2 (germline): MNHEY, SMNVEV (reference sequence). This CDR3 has 13 amino acids. The V end was cut by 3 bases, the J end by 9 bases, with 14 bases between. The CDR3 is CASSFGVLAKAFF. The CDR3 DNA is TGTGCCAGCAGTTTTGGAGTTCTGGCAAAAGCTTTCTTT.

CDR3 nucleotide sequence: TGTGCCAGCAGCGGAACCGGGCTATTCCCAGGGGGCTACACCTTC. Encoded protein: CASSGTGLFPGGYTF. The V and J genes are TRBV5-5 and TRBJ1-2; tentative D call: TRBD1 (5 bases). CDR1 and CDR2 (germline): SGHKS, YYEKEE (reference sequence). V shed 4 bases and J shed 8 bases, with 21 bases lying between them. This CDR3 has 15 amino acids.

The V gene is TRBV4-2, the J gene TRBJ2-7; 10 bases fit TRBD2. Per the germline V gene, CDR1 is LGHNA and CDR2 is YNFKEQ. Trimming removed 0 bases from V and 7 bases from J; junction bases left unmatched: 9. The CDR3 runs to 16 residues. The CDR3, as DNA: TGTGCCAGCAGCCAAGATGGGGTAGCGGGAGGTCAAGAGCAGTACTTC. It codes for CASSQDGVAGGQEQYF.

This chain links TRBV2 with TRBJ2-7; D might be TRBD2 (6 bases). The V gene's germline CDR1 is SNHLY and CDR2 FYNNEI. The CDR3 sequence is 13 residues long. The V end was cut by 11 bases, the J end by 4 bases, with 18 bases between. DNA of the CDR3: TGTGCCGGGGGTGGCGGGATGGGGTACGAGCAGTACTTC. Translating gives CAGGGGMGYEQYF. The full variable domain, with the rest looked up from reference TRBV2 and TRBJ2-7, is EPEVTQTPSHQVTQMGQEVILRCVPISNHLYFYWYRQILGQKVEFLVSFYNNEISEKSEIFDDQFSVERPDGSNFTLKIRSTKLEDSAMYFCAGGGGMGYEQYFGPGTRLTVT.

This sequence joins TRBV12-3 or TRBV12-4 and TRBJ2-7, with a weak D call TRBD2 (5 bases). Trimming removed 4 bases from V and 3 bases from J, with 13 bases in between. This CDR3 is built from 14 residues. The DNA for the CDR3 is TGTGCCAGCAGTTCAGCGGCGGAGATCTACGAGCAGTACGTC. It yields the protein CASSSAAEIYEQYV.

Regarding this clonotype: The junction does not match germline at one end; this may be a read error. The CDR3 nucleotides are TGCGCCAGCAGCGGGGCGGGATACTCCTACAATGAGCAGTTCTTC. Translation: CASSGAGYSYNEQFF. V usage is TRBV7-9 and J usage is TRBJ2-1; TRBD2 matches 7 bases. The CDR3 spans 15 residues. Germline-derived CDR1 and CDR2 are SEHNR and FQNEAQ (reference sequence).

The chain employs TRBV15 and TRBJ1-2, with a possible D match to TRBD1 (5 bases). This CDR3 comprises 16 residues. The V gene's germline CDR1 is LNHNV and CDR2 YYDKDF (reference sequence). V lost 0 bases, J lost 4 bases, and 15 bases lay in between. In DNA form, the CDR3 reads TGTGCCACCAGCAGAGATGGTTGGGGGGATTCCTATGGCTACACCTTC. It is translated as CATSRDGWGDSYGYTF.

This clonotype was detected a few times. The rearrangement uses TRBV24-1 and TRBJ2-2, with 8 bases fitting TRBD2. In germline, CDR1 is KGHDR, CDR2 SFDVKD. CDR3 length: 16 residues. The V and J ends lost 4 bases and 6 bases, in that order; junction bases with no gene match: 9. This CDR3 is CATSDPSGRDAGELFF. The CDR3 DNA sequence: TGTGCCACCAGTGACCCCAGCGGGAGAGACGCCGGGGAGCTGTTTTTT.

This clonotype was counted a few times. The chain uses TRBV7-6 and TRBJ2-1, with 7 bases identical to TRBD2. J was trimmed by 2 bases and V by 1 base; bases with no gene match: 8. CDR3 length equals 17 residues. Germline CDR1 and CDR2: SGHVS and FNYEAQ. The CDR3 sequence: CASSLEGGRQPYNEQFF. The DNA of the CDR3 is TGTGCCAGCAGCTTAGAAGGCGGGAGACAACCCTACAATGAGCAGTTCTTC.

The V call is TRBV20-1, the J call TRBJ1-5; no reliable D call. V gave up 6 bases and J gave up 5 bases, with 14 bases separating them. The germline V gene has CDR1 DFQATT and CDR2 SNEGSKA (reference sequence). The CDR3 length is 13 residues. This CDR3 is CSAKSGRDQPQHF. The CDR3 DNA reads as TGCAGTGCAAAGTCCGGACGAGATCAGCCCCAGCATTTT.

The V call is TRBV19, the J call TRBJ2-1, with D possibly matching TRBD1 (6 bases). V shed 5 bases and J shed 10 bases, with 30 bases lying between them. CDR3 length: 18 residues. The germline V gene has CDR1 LNHDA and CDR2 SQIVND (reference sequence). CDR3: CASSSWATGTYNDWEQFF. The CDR3 nucleotides are TGTGCCAGTAGTTCCTGGGCCACAGGGACCTACAATGATTGGGAGCAGTTCTTC.

The chain links TRBV2 to TRBJ2-7; 11 bases fit TRBD2. V was clipped by 3 bases and J by 2 bases; unmatched bases: 6. The CDR3 length is 16 residues. Germline CDR1 reads SNHLY; CDR2 reads FYNNEI. Here the CDR3 reads CASSDPGLAGPYEQYF. The CDR3 DNA reads TGTGCCAGCAGTGACCCAGGACTAGCGGGCCCCTACGAGCAGTACTTC.

In this sample, this clonotype turned up a few times. V gene TRBV5-4 combines with J gene TRBJ2-7; 7 bases line up with TRBD2. Per the germline V gene, CDR1 is SGHNT and CDR2 is YYREEE (reference sequence). Unmatched junction bases numbered 7, after V lost 4 bases and J lost 0 bases. This CDR3 has 15 residues. The CDR3 nucleotides are TGTGCCAGCAGCCCCACTAGCGTCGACTCCTACGAGCAGTACTTC. This encodes CASSPTSVDSYEQYF.

This rearrangement joins TRBV12-3 or TRBV12-4 to TRBJ1-5; D uncertain. This CDR3 region has 15 residues. Trimming cost V 3 bases and J 2 bases, with 11 bases left between them. The CDR3 nucleotides read TGTGCCAGCAGTTTCGGCGGTCGGGGCAATCAGCCCCAGCATTTT. Protein: CASSFGGRGNQPQHF.

This clonotype was seen at least ten times. The rearrangement joins TRBV7-6 to TRBJ2-5; D is perhaps TRBD2 (6 bases). With 2 bases removed from V and 4 bases from J, the gap between germline ends came to 11 bases. The CDR3 covers 14 residues. Germline V gene data show CDR1 as SGHVS and CDR2 as FNYEAQ. The CDR3 loop reads CASSLRDGRETQYF. DNA of the CDR3: TGTGCCAGCAGCTTAAGGGACGGGAGAGAGACCCAGTACTTC.

This clonotype has a count of ten or more. The CDR3 DNA sequence: TGTGCCAGCAGCTTAGAGGGTCCCGGGGAGCTGTTTTTT. It is translated as CASSLEGPGELFF. V is TRBV7-2 and J is TRBJ2-2; D is uncertain. The CDR3 is made up of 13 amino acids. Germline V gene lookup returns CDR1 SGHTA and CDR2 FQGNSA. Trimming cost V 1 base and J 6 bases, with 6 bases left between them.

The rearrangement joins TRBV2 to TRBJ2-2; no clear D gene. The germline CDR1 and CDR2 sequences are SNHLY and FYNNEI. The CDR3 is 14 amino acids. V gave up 6 bases and J gave up 6 bases, with 14 bases separating them. DNA of the CDR3: TGTGCCAGCAGAGCCCGGCCCGGCGCCGGGGAGCTGTTTTTT. It is translated as CASRARPGAGELFF.

The chain couples TRBV4-1 to TRBJ1-2; 12 bases are shared with TRBD1. The V and J ends lost 1 base and 8 bases, in that order; junction bases with no gene match: 8. The CDR3 covers 16 residues. The germline V gene has CDR1 MGHRA and CDR2 YSYEKL. The CDR3 protein is CASSQAGTGGLQGYTF. CDR3 in DNA: TGCGCCAGCAGCCAAGCCGGGACAGGGGGCTTGCAGGGCTACACCTTC.

This clonotype was seen many times. The chain employs TRBV11-2 and TRBJ2-3; 7 bases agree with TRBD2. The CDR3 is made up of 16 amino acids. Germline CDR1 and CDR2: SGHAT and FQNNGV. V lost 0 bases to trimming and J lost 4 bases; unmatched junction nucleotides: 7. The CDR3, as DNA: TGTGCCAGCAGCTTAGATTTGGCGGGAGAGGCAGATACGCAGTATTTT. As protein: CASSLDLAGEADTQYF.